This TCR beta chain comes out of a study of T cells in Graves' hyperthyroidism and ophthalmopathy. The CDR3 totals 14 residues. Trimming took 1 base from V and 6 from J, leaving 10 bases between them. Germline lookup yields CDR1 LGHDT and CDR2 YNNKEL (reference sequence). From RNA transcripts, TCR beta CDR3 regions were amplified. Using the HTBI primer set, a first-round RT-PCR was run on the TCR CDR3. TCRdb called the multiplex PCR reads again in MiXCR, with one record for every CDR3 protein. This sample has 600,000 to 750,000 distinct CDR3 sequences; roughly a sixth occur once, and the top ten carry 15% to 17%. This clonotype was seen a few times. Its matching antigen is unknown. These patients, aged 18 to 65, had recently diagnosed hyperthyroidism lasting under 2 months. General study points: Peripheral blood also featured most of the thyroid clonotypes expanded above 0.001.

This chain uses TRBV3-1 with TRBJ2-1; no reliable D call. Sample: blood. The receptor comes from a man between 50 and 59 years old with Graves' hyperthyroidism. CDR3 residues: CASSQVSSVNEQFF. In DNA form, the CDR3 reads TGTGCCAGCAGCCAAGTATCCAGCGTCAATGAGCAGTTCTTC.